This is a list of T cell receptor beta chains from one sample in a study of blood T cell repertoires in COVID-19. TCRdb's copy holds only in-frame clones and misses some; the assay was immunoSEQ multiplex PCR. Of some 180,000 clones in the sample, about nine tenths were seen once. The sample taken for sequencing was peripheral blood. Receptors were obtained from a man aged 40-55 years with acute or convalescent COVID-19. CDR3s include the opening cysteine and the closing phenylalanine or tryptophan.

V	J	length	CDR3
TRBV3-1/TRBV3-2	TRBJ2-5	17	CASSQFVGGDYKETQYF
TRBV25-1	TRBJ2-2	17	CASSDPRTGGDTGELFF
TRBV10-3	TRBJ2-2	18	CAIRGFEAGGTNTGELFF
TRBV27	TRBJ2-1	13	CASRETGYNEQFF
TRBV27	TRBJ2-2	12	CASSLRGGELFF
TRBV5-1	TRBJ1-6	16	CASRRGQGIANSPLHF
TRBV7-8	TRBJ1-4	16	CASSLGQGLGNEKLFF
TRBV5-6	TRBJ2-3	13	CASSSGSTDTQYF
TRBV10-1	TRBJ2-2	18	CASSEGLAGAPNTGELFF
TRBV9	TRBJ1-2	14	CASSETTEGYGYTF
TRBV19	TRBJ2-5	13	CASRGRGEETQYF
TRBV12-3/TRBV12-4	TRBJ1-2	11	CASSLGHLYTF
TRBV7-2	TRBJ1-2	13	CASSPGQGYGYTF
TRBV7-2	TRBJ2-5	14	CASSLDRGQETQYF
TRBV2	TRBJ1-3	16	CASSWGGGRSGNTIYF
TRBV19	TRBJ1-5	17	CASSPTGVGYSNQPQHF
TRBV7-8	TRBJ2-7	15	CASSLAGTGIYEQYF
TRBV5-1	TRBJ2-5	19	CASSLERFSSGGWRETQYF
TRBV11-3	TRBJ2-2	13	CASSFGVAGELFF
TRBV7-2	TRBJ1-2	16	CASSLDVQGGRYGYTF
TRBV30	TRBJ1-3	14	CAWRTSASGNTIYF
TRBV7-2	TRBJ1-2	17	CASSLTGTEAINYGYTF
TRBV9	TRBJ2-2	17	CASSVALGFANTGELFF
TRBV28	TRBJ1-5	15	CASRWGSGGNQPQHF
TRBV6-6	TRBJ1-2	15	CASTPDTNSNYGYTF
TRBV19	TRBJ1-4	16	CASSREDGQANEKLFF
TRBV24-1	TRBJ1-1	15	CATSDSGQGDTEAFF
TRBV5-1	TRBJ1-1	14	CASSLVSEVTEAFF
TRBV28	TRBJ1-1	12	CASSLLSGEAFF
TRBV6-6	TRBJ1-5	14	CASSYASSLWPQHF
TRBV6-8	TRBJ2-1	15	CASSSPSGGADEQFF
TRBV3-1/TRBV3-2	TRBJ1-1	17	CASSQGAFATANTEAFF
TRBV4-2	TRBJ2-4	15	CASAHADLAKNIQYF
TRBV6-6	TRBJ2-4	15	CASSLTSGGGGIQYF
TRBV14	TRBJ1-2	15	CASSLHRGGSYGYTF
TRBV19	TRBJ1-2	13	CASTPAGYYGYTF
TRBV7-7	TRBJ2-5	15	CASSLVRTGQETQYF
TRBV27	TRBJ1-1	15	CASSLSQGRNTEAFF
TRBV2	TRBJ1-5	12	CASNRERQPQHF
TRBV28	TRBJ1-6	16	CASDSLGGSRLAPLHF
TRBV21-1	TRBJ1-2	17	CASSTRDRVLGNYGYTF
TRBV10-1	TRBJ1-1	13	CASSTGSGTEAFF
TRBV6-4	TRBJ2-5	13	CASSTGDWETQYF
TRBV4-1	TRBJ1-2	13	CASSQEIGAGYTF
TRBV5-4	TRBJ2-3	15	CASSPGLSSTDTQYF
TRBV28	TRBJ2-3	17	CASSFLLRDRGPDTQYF
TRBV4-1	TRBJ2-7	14	CASSERTGVYEQYF
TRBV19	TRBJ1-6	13	CASSPSGQYPLHF
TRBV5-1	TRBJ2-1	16	CASSLALGQGYNEQFF
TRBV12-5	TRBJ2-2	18	CASGLIRTGNYTGGELFF
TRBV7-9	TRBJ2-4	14	CASSLLRAKNIQYF
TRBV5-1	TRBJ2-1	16	CASSPKPRDSYNEQFF
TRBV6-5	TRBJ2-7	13	CASSLRAGVEQYF